The following is a TCR beta chain sequence with its context. The entry originates in a study of cytomegalovirus exposure and HLA in healthy donors. PCR employed 60 Vbeta and 13 Jbeta primers. The data were produced by immunoSEQ multiplex PCR, yet TCRdb's version contains in-frame clones alone and is incomplete. The data show 100,000 to 150,000 clones, roughly 86% seen once. Material for sequencing was PBMCs. The TCR comes from a young man in good health and CMV-seronegative.

The CDR3 spells CASYLMGGGLETQYF. Written as DNA, the CDR3 is TGTGCCAGCTACCTCATGGGGGGGGGTTTGGAGACCCAGTACTTC. The V call is TRBV5-6, the J call TRBJ2-5; 7 bases line up with TRBD2. This CDR3 comprises 15 residues. Germline CDR1 SGHDT, CDR2 YYEEEE. V shed 7 bases, J shed 5 bases, and the junction held 14 bases outside the gene matches.